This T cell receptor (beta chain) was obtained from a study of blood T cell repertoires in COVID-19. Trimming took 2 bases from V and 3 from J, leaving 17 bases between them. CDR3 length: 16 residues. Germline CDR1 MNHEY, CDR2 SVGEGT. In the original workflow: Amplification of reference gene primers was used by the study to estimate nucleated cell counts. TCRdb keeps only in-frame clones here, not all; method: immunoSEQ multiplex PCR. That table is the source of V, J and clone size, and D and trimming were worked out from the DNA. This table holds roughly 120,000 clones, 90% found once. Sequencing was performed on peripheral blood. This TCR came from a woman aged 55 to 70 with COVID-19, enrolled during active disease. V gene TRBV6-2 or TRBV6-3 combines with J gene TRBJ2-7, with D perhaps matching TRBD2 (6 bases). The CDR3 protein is CASSYPRGNWNYEQYF. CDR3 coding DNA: TGTGCCAGCAGTTACCCTCGGGGGAATTGGAACTACGAGCAGTACTTC.